Listed below are T cell receptor beta chains from one sample, sequenced in a study of shared clonotypes between healthy human individuals. Method: immunoSEQ multiplex PCR; TCRdb's copy keeps in-frame clones and lacks some. The table has just over 2,000,000 clones, about 95% seen once; the top ten hold 0.1% to 0.15%. The sequenced sample was naive CD4+ T cells sorted from blood. These receptors all come from a man aged 18-30 years in good health. Each CDR3 is given with its conserved first and last residue. A D gene is named only where the DNA matches it firmly. Clone size is not always given. Where it is, it says once, few, many or a class for expanded clones.

clone size | D gene | J gene | V gene | CDR3 protein
- | - | TRBJ1-3 | TRBV5-1 | CASSASGSSGNTIYF
- | - | TRBJ1-6 | TRBV6-6 | CASSYGGGNSPLHF
once | - | TRBJ2-5 | TRBV11-2 | CASSLGRTGQETQYF
- | - | TRBJ2-5 | TRBV4-1 | CASSQDRNSRQTQYF
- | TRBD1 | TRBJ1-2 | TRBV27 | CASSMGGWDRGSGYTF
- | TRBD1 | TRBJ2-2 | TRBV9 | CASTTGGGDRELFF
- | - | TRBJ1-1 | TRBV5-1 | CASSLVPVNTEAFF
- | TRBD1 | TRBJ2-5 | TRBV29-1 | CSVEGFTGGETQYF
- | TRBD1 | TRBJ1-1 | TRBV25-1 | CASSDETLQGGTEAFF
- | - | TRBJ2-6 | TRBV14 | CASSQGRAGANVLTF